This T cell receptor beta chain was identified during a study of blood T cell repertoires in COVID-19. Study overall: Samples came from the United States, Italy and Spain, spanning acute and convalescent COVID-19. Sample material is recorded as cDNA or gDNA derived from T cells, B-cell-depleted T cells, or PBMCs.

Trimming removed 5 bases from V and 4 bases from J, with 9 bases in between. Per germline, CDR1 SGHVS and CDR2 FQNEAQ. The CDR3 consists of 13 residues. Data came from immunoSEQ multiplex PCR; TCRdb stores just in-frame clones and leaves some out. The sample lists 150,000 or so clones, roughly 86% occurring once. The sequencing sample was made of peripheral blood. The rearrangement links TRBV7-8 to TRBJ1-3; no definite D call. This sequence originates from a woman in her 70s with COVID-19, enrolled during active disease. DNA of the CDR3: TGTGCCAGCAGCCCCCGCGTGGGAAACACCATATATTTT. Protein sequence: CASSPRVGNTIYF.